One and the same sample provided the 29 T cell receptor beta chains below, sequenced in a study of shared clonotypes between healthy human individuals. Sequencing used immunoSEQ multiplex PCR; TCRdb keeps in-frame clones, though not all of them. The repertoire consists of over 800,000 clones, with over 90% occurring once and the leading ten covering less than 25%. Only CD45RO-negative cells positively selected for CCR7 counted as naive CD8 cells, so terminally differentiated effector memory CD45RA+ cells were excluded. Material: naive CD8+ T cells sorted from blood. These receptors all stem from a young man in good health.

The CDR3 spells CASSYLGRWTGELFF. DNA for the CDR3: TGTGCCAGCAGTTACTTAGGGCGTTGGACCGGGGAGCTGTTTTTT. This chain connects TRBV6-5 to TRBJ2-2; D is unclear. Trimming removed 1 base from V and 5 bases from J, with 11 bases in between. Per the germline V gene, CDR1 is MNHEY and CDR2 is SVGAGI. The CDR3 runs to 15 residues.

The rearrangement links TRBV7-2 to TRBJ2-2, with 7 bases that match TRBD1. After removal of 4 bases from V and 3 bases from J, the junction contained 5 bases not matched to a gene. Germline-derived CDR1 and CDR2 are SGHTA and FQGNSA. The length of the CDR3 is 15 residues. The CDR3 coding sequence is TGTGCCAGCAGCTCAGACAGGGTTCACACCGGGGAGCTGTTTTTT. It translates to CASSSDRVHTGELFF.

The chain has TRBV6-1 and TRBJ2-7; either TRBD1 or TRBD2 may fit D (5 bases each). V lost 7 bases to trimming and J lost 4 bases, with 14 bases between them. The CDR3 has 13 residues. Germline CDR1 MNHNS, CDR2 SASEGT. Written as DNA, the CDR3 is TGTGCCAGCACCACGACGGGGCGGTACGAGCAGTACTTC. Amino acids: CASTTTGRYEQYF.

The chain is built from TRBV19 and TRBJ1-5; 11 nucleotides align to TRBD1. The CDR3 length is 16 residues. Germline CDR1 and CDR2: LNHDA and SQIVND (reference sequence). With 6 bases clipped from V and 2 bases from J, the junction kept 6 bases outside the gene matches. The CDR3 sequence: CASSTGQGAGNQPQHF. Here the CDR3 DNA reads TGTGCCAGTAGCACTGGACAGGGGGCGGGCAATCAGCCCCAGCATTTT.

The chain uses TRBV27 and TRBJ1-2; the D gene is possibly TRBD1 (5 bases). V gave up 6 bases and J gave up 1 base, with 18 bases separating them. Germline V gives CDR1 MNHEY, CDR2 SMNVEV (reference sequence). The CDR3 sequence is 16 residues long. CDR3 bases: TGTGCCAGCAGCTCGATTACCAGGGTTTATAACTATGGCTACACCTTC. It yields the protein CASSSITRVYNYGYTF.

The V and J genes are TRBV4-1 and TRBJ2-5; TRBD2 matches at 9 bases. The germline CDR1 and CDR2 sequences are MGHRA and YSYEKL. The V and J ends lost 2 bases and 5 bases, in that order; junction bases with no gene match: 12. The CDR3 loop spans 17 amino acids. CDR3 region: CASSQPTEGAGGETQYF. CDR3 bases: TGCGCCAGCAGCCAACCAACGGAGGGAGCGGGAGGTGAGACCCAGTACTTC.

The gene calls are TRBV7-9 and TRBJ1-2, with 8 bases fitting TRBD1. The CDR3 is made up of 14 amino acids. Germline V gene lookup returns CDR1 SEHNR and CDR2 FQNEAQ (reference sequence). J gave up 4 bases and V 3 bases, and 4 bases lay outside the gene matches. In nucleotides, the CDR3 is TGTGCCAGCAGCTTGGACAGGGAGAGCTATGGCTACACCTTC. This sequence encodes CASSLDRESYGYTF.

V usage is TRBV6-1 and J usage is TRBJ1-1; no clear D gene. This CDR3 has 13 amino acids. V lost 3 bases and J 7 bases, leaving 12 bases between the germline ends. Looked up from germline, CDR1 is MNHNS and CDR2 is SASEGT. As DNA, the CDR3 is TGTGCCAGCAGTGAGCATCTTAATCGTGAAGCTTTCTTT. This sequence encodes CASSEHLNREAFF.

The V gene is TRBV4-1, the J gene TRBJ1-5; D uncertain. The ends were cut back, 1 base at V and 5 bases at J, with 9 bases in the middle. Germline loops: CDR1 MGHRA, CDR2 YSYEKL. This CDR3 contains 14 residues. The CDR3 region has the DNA TGCGCCAGCAGCCAAGCTGGGGTGGATCAGCCCCAGCATTTT. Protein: CASSQAGVDQPQHF.

CDR3 sequence (DNA): TGCGCCAGCAGCCAAGAAAAGGTTAGCTCCTACAATGAGCAGTTCTTC. Its translation: CASSQEKVSSYNEQFF. The rearrangement joins TRBV4-1 to TRBJ2-1; D unresolved. CDR1 and CDR2 (germline): MGHRA, YSYEKL. The CDR3 consists of 16 residues. V was trimmed by 0 bases and J by 0 bases, leaving 9 bases between them.

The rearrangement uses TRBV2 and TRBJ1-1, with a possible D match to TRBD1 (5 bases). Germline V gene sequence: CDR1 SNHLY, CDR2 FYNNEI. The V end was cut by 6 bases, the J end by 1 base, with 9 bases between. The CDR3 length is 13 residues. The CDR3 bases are TGTGCCAGCAGCGGGACGGCGAACACTGAAGCTTTCTTT. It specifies CASSGTANTEAFF.

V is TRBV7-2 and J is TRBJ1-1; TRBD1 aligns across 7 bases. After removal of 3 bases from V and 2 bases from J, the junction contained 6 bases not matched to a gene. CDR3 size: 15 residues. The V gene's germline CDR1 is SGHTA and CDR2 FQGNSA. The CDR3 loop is CASSFTTGVNTEAFF. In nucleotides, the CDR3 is TGTGCCAGCAGCTTTACCACAGGGGTTAACACTGAAGCTTTCTTT.

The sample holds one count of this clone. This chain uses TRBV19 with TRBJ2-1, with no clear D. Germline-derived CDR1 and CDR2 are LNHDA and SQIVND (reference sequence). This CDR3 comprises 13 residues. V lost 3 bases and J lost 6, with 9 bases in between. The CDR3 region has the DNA TGTGCCAGTAGTATCGCAGTACTCAATGAGCAGTTCTTC. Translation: CASSIAVLNEQFF.

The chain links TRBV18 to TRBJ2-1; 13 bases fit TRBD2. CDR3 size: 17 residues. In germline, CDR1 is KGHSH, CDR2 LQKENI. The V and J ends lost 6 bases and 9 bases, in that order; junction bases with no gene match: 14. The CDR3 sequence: CASSPTPGLAGSGEQFF. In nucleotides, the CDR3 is TGTGCCAGCTCGCCCACACCGGGACTAGCGGGATCGGGTGAGCAGTTCTTC.

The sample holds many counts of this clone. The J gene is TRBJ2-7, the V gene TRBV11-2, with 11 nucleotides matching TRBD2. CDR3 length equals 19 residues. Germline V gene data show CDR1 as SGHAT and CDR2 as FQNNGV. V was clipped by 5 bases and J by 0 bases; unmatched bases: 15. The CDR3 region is CASSPQRPDSGRVSYEQYF. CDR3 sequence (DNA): TGTGCCAGCAGCCCACAGCGACCCGATAGCGGGAGGGTCTCCTACGAGCAGTACTTC. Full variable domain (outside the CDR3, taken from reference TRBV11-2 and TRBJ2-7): EAGVAQSPRYKIIEKRQSVAFWCNPISGHATLYWYQQILGQGPKLLIQFQNNGVVDDSQLPKDRFSAERLKGVDSTLKIQPAKLEDSAVYLCASSPQRPDSGRVSYEQYFGPGTRLTVT.

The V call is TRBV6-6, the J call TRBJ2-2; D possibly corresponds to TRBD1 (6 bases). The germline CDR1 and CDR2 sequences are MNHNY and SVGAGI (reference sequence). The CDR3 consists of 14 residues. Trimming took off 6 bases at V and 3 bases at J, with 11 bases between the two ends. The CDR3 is CASRQGGYTGELFF. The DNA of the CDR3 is TGTGCCAGCAGACAAGGGGGTTACACCGGGGAGCTGTTTTTT.

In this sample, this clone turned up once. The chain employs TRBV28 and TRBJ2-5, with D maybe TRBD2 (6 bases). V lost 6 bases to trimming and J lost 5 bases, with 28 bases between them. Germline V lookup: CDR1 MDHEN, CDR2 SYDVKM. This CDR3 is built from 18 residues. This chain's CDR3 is CASSPKPGLKIESETQYF. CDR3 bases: TGTGCCAGCAGCCCCAAACCGGGACTGAAGATTGAATCGGAGACCCAGTACTTC.

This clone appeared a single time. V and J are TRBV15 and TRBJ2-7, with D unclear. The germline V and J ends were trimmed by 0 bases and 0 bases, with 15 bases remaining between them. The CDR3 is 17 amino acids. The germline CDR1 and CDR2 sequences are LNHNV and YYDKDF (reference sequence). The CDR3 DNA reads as TGTGCCACCAGCAGAGATTCCGCGGTCCTTGACTCCTACGAGCAGTACTTC. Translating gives CATSRDSAVLDSYEQYF.

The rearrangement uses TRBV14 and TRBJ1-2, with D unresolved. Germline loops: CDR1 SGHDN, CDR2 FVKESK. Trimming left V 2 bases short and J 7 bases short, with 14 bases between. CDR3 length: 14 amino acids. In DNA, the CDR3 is TGTGCCAGCAGCCAAAGAGGAATCACCTTTGGCTACACCTTC. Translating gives CASSQRGITFGYTF.

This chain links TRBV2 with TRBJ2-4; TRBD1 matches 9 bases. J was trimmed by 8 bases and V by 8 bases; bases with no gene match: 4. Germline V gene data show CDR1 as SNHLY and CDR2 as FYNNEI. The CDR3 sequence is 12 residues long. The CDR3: CASGDRVDIQYF. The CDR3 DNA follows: TGTGCCAGCGGGGACAGGGTAGACATTCAGTACTTC.

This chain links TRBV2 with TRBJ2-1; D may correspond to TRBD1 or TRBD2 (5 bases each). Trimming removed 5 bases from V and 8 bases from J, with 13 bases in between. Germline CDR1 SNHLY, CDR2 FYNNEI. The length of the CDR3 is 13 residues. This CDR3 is CASSPGPWDEQFF. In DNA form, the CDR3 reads TGTGCCAGCAGTCCGGGACCCTGGGATGAGCAGTTCTTC.

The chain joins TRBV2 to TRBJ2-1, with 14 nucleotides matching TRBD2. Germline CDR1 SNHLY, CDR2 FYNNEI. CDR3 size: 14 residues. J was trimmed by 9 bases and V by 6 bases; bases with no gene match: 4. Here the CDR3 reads CASRGLAGDGEQFF. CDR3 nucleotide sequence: TGTGCCAGCAGGGGACTAGCGGGAGATGGTGAGCAGTTCTTC.

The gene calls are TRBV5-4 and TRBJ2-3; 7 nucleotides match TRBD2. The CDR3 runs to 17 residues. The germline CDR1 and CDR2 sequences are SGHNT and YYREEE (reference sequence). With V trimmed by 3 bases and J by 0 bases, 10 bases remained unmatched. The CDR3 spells CASSYPSSGPSTDTQYF. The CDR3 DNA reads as TGTGCCAGCAGCTATCCTTCTAGCGGACCTAGCACAGATACGCAGTATTTT.

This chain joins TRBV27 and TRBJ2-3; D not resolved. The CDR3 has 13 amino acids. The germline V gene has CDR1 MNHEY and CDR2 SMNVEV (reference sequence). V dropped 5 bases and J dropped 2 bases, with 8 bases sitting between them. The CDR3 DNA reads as TGTGCCAGCAGTCCATTCCCCACAGATACGCAGTATTTT. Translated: CASSPFPTDTQYF.

The CDR3 DNA follows: TGCAGCGTCCTAAGTGGGACAGGGAACAACGAGCAGTACTTC. It is translated as CSVLSGTGNNEQYF. This chain uses TRBV29-1 with TRBJ2-7; 9 bases line up with TRBD1. Germline V CDR1 and CDR2: SQVTM, ANQGSEA. The V and J ends lost 6 bases and 5 bases, in that order; junction bases with no gene match: 11. The CDR3 runs 14 residues.

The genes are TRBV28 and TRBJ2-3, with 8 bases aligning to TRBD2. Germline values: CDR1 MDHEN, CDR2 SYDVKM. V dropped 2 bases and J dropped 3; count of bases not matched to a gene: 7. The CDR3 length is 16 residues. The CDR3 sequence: CASSLVLAGITDTQYF. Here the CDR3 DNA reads TGTGCCAGCAGTTTAGTGCTAGCGGGTATTACAGATACGCAGTATTTT. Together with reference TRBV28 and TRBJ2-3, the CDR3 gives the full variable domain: DVKVTQSSRYLVKRTGEKVFLECVQDMDHENMFWYRQDPGLGLRLIYFSYDVKMKEKGDIPEGYSVSREKKERFSLILESASTNQTSMYLCASSLVLAGITDTQYFGPGTRLTVL.

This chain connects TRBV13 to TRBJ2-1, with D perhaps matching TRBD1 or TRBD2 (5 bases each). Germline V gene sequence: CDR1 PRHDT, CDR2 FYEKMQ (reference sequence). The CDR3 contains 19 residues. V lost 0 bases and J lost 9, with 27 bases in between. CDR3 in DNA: TGTGCCAGCAGCTTAGGCCTTGAAAGAGGGACCCGCAGACGCACTGAGCAGTTCTTC. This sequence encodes CASSLGLERGTRRRTEQFF.

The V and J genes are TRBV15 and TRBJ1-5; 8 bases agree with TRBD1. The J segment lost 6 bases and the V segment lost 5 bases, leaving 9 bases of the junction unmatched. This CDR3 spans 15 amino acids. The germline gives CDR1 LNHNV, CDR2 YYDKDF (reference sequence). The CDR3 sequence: CATSPGGTGGQPQHF. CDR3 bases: TGTGCCACCAGCCCAGGAGGGACAGGAGGTCAGCCCCAGCATTTT.

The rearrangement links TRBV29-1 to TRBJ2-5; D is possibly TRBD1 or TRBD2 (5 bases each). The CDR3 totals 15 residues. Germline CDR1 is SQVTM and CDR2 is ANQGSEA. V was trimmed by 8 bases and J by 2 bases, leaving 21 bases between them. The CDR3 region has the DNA TGCAGCATAAGAGGGGCCGTGATGGCTCAAGAGACCCAGTACTTC. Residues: CSIRGAVMAQETQYF.